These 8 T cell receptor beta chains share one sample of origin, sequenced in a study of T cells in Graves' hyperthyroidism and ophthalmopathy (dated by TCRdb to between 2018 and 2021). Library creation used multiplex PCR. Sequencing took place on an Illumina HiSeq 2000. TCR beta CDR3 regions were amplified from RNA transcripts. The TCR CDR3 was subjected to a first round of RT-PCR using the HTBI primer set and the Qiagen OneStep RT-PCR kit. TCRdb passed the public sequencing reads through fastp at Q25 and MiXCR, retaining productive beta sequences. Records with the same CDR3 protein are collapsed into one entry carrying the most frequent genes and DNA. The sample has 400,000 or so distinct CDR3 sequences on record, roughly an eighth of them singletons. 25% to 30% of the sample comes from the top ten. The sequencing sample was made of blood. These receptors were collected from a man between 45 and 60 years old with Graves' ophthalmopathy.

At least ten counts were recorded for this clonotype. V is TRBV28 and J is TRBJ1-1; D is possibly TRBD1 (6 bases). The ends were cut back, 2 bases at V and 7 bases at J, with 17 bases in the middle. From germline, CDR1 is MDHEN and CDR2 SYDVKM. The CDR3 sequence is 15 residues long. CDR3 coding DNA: TGTGCCAGCAGTTTAGGGGGCAGAAGGTTACGTGAAGCTTTCTTT. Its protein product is CASSLGGRRLREAFF.

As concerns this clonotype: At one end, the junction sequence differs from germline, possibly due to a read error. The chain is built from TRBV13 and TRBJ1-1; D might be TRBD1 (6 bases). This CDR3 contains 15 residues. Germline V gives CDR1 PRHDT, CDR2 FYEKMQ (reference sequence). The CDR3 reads CASRLEQGWNTEAFF. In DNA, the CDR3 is TGTGCCAGCAGATTAGAACAGGGTTGGAACACTGAAGCTTTCTTT.

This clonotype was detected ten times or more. CDR3 sequence reads: CASGSYQPQHF. CDR3 nucleotides: TGTGCCAGCGGATCATATCAGCCCCAGCATTTT. The rearrangement links TRBV28 to TRBJ1-5, with unresolved D. The CDR3 covers 11 residues. The germline CDR1 and CDR2 sequences are MDHEN and SYDVKM. Trimming pared 8 bases from V and 5 bases from J, leaving 7 bases between.

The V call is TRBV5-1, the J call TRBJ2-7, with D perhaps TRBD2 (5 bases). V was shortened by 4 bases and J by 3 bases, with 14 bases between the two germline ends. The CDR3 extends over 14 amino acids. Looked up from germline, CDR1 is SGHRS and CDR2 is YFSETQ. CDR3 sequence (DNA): TGCGCCAGCAGCCCGAACGGGATAGGCTACGAGCAGTACTTC. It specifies CASSPNGIGYEQYF.

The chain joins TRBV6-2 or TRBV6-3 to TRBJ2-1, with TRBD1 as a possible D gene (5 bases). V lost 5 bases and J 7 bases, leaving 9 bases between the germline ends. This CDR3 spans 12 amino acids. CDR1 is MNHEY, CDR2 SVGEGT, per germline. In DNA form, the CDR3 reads TGTGCCAGCAGTAAGACAGAGAATGAGCAGTTCTTC. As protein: CASSKTENEQFF.

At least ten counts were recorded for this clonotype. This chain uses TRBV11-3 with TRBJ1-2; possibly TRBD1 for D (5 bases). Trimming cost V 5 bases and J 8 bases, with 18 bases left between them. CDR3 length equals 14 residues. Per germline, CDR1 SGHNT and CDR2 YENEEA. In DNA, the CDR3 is TGTGCCAGCAGCCCCAAGGCTTCAGGGTTCGGCTACACCTTC. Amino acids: CASSPKASGFGYTF.

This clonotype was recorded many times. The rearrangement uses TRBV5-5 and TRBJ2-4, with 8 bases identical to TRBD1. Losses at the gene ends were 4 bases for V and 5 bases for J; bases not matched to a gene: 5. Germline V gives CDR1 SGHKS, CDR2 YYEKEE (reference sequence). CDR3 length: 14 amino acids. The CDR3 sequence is CASSRPGQENIQYF. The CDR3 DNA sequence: TGTGCCAGCAGCCGGCCGGGACAGGAAAACATTCAGTACTTC. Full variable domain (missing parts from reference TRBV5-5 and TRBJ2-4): DAGVTQSPTHLIKTRGQQVTLRCSPISGHKSVSWYQQVLGQGPQFIFQYYEKEERGRGNFPDRFSARQFPNYSSELNVNALLLGDSALYLCASSRPGQENIQYFGAGTRLSVL.

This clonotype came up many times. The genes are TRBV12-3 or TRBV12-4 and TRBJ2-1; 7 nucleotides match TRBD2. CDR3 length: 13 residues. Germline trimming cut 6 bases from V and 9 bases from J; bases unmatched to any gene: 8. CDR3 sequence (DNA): TGTGCCAGCAGCCAGAATCCTAGCGGTGAGCAGTTCTTC. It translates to CASSQNPSGEQFF.